Listed below are T cell receptor beta chains from one sample, sequenced in a study of response to subunit inactivated influenza vaccine. TCRdb passed the RT-PCR reads through MiXCR, listing each CDR3 protein once. The table records about 190,000 distinct CDR3 sequences, approximately 15% of them present only once. The sequencing used CD8+ T cells sorted from PBMCs, collected around 5 days after vaccination. All receptors derive from a man aged 50-60 years who received an inactivated influenza vaccine. Each CDR3 is given with its conserved first and last residue. The D gene is left open where the match is weak. Rows give clone size only sometimes, using once, few, many, or a class for an expanded clone.

d_call,clone_size,v_call,j_call,cdr3_aa,cdr3_nt
.,.,TRBV7-9,TRBJ2-1,CASTPLEQFF,TGTGCCAGCACCCCCCTGGAACAGTTCTTC
TRBD2,few,TRBV4-3,TRBJ2-2,CASSSWGTRATGELFF,TGCGCCAGCAGCTCCTGGGGGACTAGGGCCACCGGGGAGCTGTTTTTT
.,.,TRBV4-3,TRBJ2-1,CASSQGDRYNEQFF,TGCGCCAGCAGCCAAGGCGATAGATACAATGAGCAGTTCTTC
.,few,TRBV4-3,TRBJ2-5,CASSQDWFSKGTQYF,TGCGCCAGCAGCCAAGATTGGTTCTCGAAAGGGACCCAGTACTTC
.,.,TRBV5-6,TRBJ2-5,CASSWGQGIETQYF,TGTGCCAGCAGCTGGGGGCAGGGTATAGAGACCCAGTACTTC
.,few,TRBV2,TRBJ2-7,CASDSTSRLLREQYF,TGTGCCAGTGACTCCACCAGCCGACTACTACGCGAGCAGTACTTC
.,.,TRBV6-2/TRBV6-3,TRBJ2-7,CASSYSIYEQYF,TGTGCCAGCAGTTACTCGATCTACGAGCAGTACTTC
.,few,TRBV7-2,TRBJ2-7,CASSSADSYEQYF,TGTGCCAGCAGCTCGGCGGACTCCTACGAGCAGTACTTC
.,few,TRBV7-9,TRBJ2-7,CASSLGGQGLYF,TGTGCCAGCAGCTTAGGTGGGCAGGGGCTGTACTTC
TRBD2,.,TRBV6-1,TRBJ2-1,CASSEGVAGGPDNEQFF,TGTGCCAGCAGTGAAGGTGTAGCGGGAGGGCCTGACAATGAGCAGTTCTTC
TRBD2,.,TRBV7-6,TRBJ2-1,CASSLDSGVGNEQFF,TGTGCCAGCAGCTTAGATAGCGGGGTGGGGAATGAGCAGTTCTTC
TRBD2,.,TRBV12-3/TRBV12-4,TRBJ2-2,CASSLAPQRETGELFF,TGTGCCAGCAGTTTAGCCCCCCAGCGGGAGACCGGGGAGCTGTTTTTT
TRBD2,many,TRBV27,TRBJ2-1,CATAGLASYNEQFF,TGTGCCACCGCGGGACTAGCGAGCTACAATGAGCAGTTCTTC